This is a list of T cell receptor beta chains from one sample in a study. TCRdb used MiXCR to reprocess the 5' RACE reads, holding one entry per CDR3 protein. The data contain around 52,000 distinct CDR3 sequences, 25% to 35% of them singletons. The source material was tumor-infiltrating memory CD4+ T cells sorted from the breast tumor. Receptors originate from a female donor with breast cancer. CDR3s include the opening cysteine and the closing phenylalanine or tryptophan. The D gene is left open where the match is weak. Not every row has a clone size; where given, it reads once, few, many or a size class.

clone_size j_call v_call d_call cdr3_aa cdr3_nt
. TRBJ2-1 TRBV5-1 . CASSLSGRYNEQFF TGCGCCAGCAGCTTGAGTGGCAGGTACAATGAGCAGTTCTTC
. TRBJ2-7 TRBV7-2 . CASSPETAAEQYF TGTGCCAGCAGCCCAGAGACGGCCGCCGAGCAGTACTTC
. TRBJ2-7 TRBV20-1 TRBD1 CSADPDRATYEQYF TGCAGTGCTGACCCGGACAGGGCGACCTACGAGCAGTACTTC
. TRBJ2-5 TRBV7-9 TRBD1 CANSIRQGGETQYF TGTGCCAACAGCATCAGACAGGGTGGGGAGACCCAGTACTTC
few TRBJ2-5 TRBV7-8 . CASSLFRWETQYF TGTGCCAGCAGCTTATTTAGATGGGAGACCCAGTACTTC
many TRBJ2-5 TRBV5-1 . CASSLGDRIAETQYF TGCGCCAGCAGCTTGGGGGATAGAATTGCGGAGACCCAGTACTTC
. TRBJ2-1 TRBV2 TRBD2 CASRRGTSAYNEQFF TGTGCCAGCAGACGCGGGACTAGCGCTTACAATGAGCAGTTCTTC
few TRBJ1-1 TRBV7-2 TRBD1 CASSLRTGWNTEAFF TGTGCCAGCAGCTTACGGACAGGGTGGAACACTGAAGCTTTCTTT
. TRBJ1-1 TRBV5-1 . CASSLAATANTEAFF TGCGCCAGCAGCTTGGCGGCCACAGCGAACACTGAAGCTTTCTTT
. TRBJ2-7 TRBV6-5 . CASRIGGSYEQYF TGTGCCAGCAGGATAGGGGGTTCCTACGAGCAGTACTTC
. TRBJ1-5 TRBV3-1 . CASSQGGGLGQPRHF TGTGCCAGCAGCCAAGGGGGGGGGCTTGGTCAGCCCCGGCATTTT
. TRBJ1-1 TRBV7-2 . CASSPRGLEAFF TGTGCCAGCAGCCCCCGGGGCCTTGAAGCTTTCTTT
many TRBJ2-5 TRBV7-2 TRBD2 CASSPGLVESETQYF TGTGCCAGCAGCCCGGGACTAGTCGAGTCCGAGACCCAGTACTTC
. TRBJ2-6 TRBV12-3/TRBV12-4 TRBD1 CASSWTGGTGANVLTF TGTGCCAGCAGTTGGACAGGGGGCACCGGGGCCAACGTCCTGACTTTC
. TRBJ2-1 TRBV5-1 TRBD1 CASSQTGTGGNEQFF TGCGCCAGCAGCCAAACCGGGACAGGGGGCAATGAGCAGTTCTTC
few TRBJ2-1 TRBV29-1 TRBD2 CSVGLAGGVSYNEQFF TGCAGCGTCGGACTAGCGGGAGGTGTATCCTACAATGAGCAGTTCTTC
. TRBJ2-1 TRBV5-1 TRBD2 CASSLGLAGVSSYNEQFF TGCGCCAGCAGCTTGGGACTAGCGGGAGTTTCCTCCTACAATGAGCAGTTCTTC
few TRBJ1-5 TRBV12-3/TRBV12-4 . CASSLGRDQPQHF TGTGCCAGCAGTTTAGGCAGGGATCAGCCCCAGCATTTT
. TRBJ1-1 TRBV6-2/TRBV6-3 . CASRNSAGNTEASF TGTGCCAGCAGAAACTCAGCGGGGAACACTGAAGCTTCCTTT
. TRBJ1-1 TRBV18 . CASSPTGREETEAFF TGTGCCAGCTCACCCACTGGGAGGGAGGAAACTGAAGCTTTCTTT
. TRBJ2-5 TRBV6-1 TRBD1 CASSRQGYETQYF TGTGCCAGCAGCCGACAGGGGTACGAGACCCAGTACTTC
. TRBJ1-5 TRBV4-2 . CASSQGALGGQPQHF TGTGCCAGCAGCCAAGGTGCATTGGGAGGCCAGCCCCAGCATTTT
. TRBJ2-7 TRBV11-1 . CASSGVLGTGSSYEQYF TGTGCCAGCAGCGGAGTATTGGGGACTGGGAGCTCCTACGAGCAGTACTTC
many TRBJ2-7 TRBV7-2 . CASSLGLVEQYF TGTGCCAGCAGCTTAGGTCTGGTGGAGCAGTACTTC
. TRBJ2-1 TRBV4-3 TRBD2 CASSRGASGSGDEQFF TGCGCCAGCAGCCGCGGGGCTAGCGGGTCGGGGGATGAGCAGTTCTTC
. TRBJ1-1 TRBV6-6 . CASSYLDREAFF TGTGCCAGCAGTTACTTGGACAGAGAAGCTTTCTTT
many TRBJ2-7 TRBV7-2 . CASSFYVRDNEQYF TGTGCCAGCAGTTTCTACGTGAGGGACAACGAGCAGTACTTC
few TRBJ2-5 TRBV7-6 TRBD2 CASSLETSGRAQTQYF TGTGCCAGCAGCTTAGAGACTAGCGGGAGGGCCCAGACCCAGTACTTC
. TRBJ1-1 TRBV6-5 . CAGSPSRAGTEAFF TGTGCCGGCAGCCCGAGCCGGGCCGGCACTGAAGCTTTCTTT
few TRBJ1-1 TRBV7-2 TRBD1 CASSLGDRLEAFF TGTGCCAGCAGCTTAGGGGACAGACTAGAAGCTTTCTTT
few TRBJ2-1 TRBV24-1 TRBD2 CATSDYGLGSYNEQFF TGTGCCACCAGTGATTACGGACTAGGCTCCTACAATGAGCAGTTCTTC
. TRBJ2-5 TRBV5-1 . CASSLSTVQVETQYF TGCGCCAGCAGCTTGTCGACAGTCCAGGTGGAGACCCAGTACTTC
few TRBJ2-7 TRBV7-2 . CASSKDGYEQYF TGTGCCAGCAGTAAGGACGGCTACGAGCAGTACTTC
. TRBJ2-7 TRBV5-1 TRBD2 CASSPAGGTSGIVEQYF TGCGCCAGCAGCCCGGCCGGCGGGACTAGCGGGATTGTCGAGCAGTACTTC
many TRBJ2-7 TRBV6-5 . CASTREGSYEQYF TGTGCCAGCACCCGCGAGGGGTCCTACGAGCAGTACTTC
. TRBJ2-3 TRBV24-1 TRBD1 CATSDGGQGTGTQYF TGTGCCACCAGTGATGGGGGACAGGGAACAGGTACGCAGTATTTT
few TRBJ1-5 TRBV6-2/TRBV6-3 TRBD1 CASSDRVLGNQPQHF TGTGCCAGCAGTGACAGGGTCCTGGGCAATCAGCCCCAGCATTTT
. TRBJ1-5 TRBV7-9 . CASSFGLGGTDTQHF TGTGCCAGCAGCTTTGGTTTAGGCGGCACAGATACGCAGCATTTT
. TRBJ2-7 TRBV19 . CASSPRQAGPYEQYF TGTGCCAGTAGTCCCCGCCAGGCCGGCCCCTACGAGCAGTACTTC
. TRBJ1-1 TRBV24-1 . CAPPGWDTEAFF TGTGCCCCCCCGGGATGGGACACTGAAGCTTTCTTT
. TRBJ1-6 TRBV20-1 . CSASRGRDNSPLHF TGCAGTGCCAGCAGGGGTAGAGATAATTCACCCCTCCACTTT
once TRBJ1-2 TRBV3-1 . CASSQVTQNYGYTF TGTGCCAGCAGCCAAGTGACCCAAAACTATGGCTACACCTTC
few TRBJ1-5 TRBV6-1 . CASMIQTPTLTGNQPQHF TGTGCCAGCATGATACAGACACCCACCCTCACCGGCAATCAGCCCCAGCATTTT
. TRBJ2-3 TRBV30 . CASHRGTDTQYF TGTGCCAGCCACCGGGGCACAGATACGCAGTATTTT
few TRBJ2-7 TRBV12-3/TRBV12-4 TRBD2 CASSGLAGRGRIAYEQYF TGTGCCAGCAGCGGGCTAGCCGGTCGCGGGAGAATCGCCTACGAGCAGTACTTC
few TRBJ2-2 TRBV9 . CASSERGTNTGELFF TGTGCCAGCAGCGAGAGAGGGACGAACACCGGGGAGCTGTTTTTT
many TRBJ1-6 TRBV7-2 TRBD1 CASSLVTGTLHF TGTGCCAGCAGCTTAGTGACAGGGACCCTCCACTTT
. TRBJ2-3 TRBV7-3 . CASSSARGEGTQYF TGTGCCAGCAGCTCCGCAAGGGGCGAGGGTACGCAGTATTTT
medium-sized TRBJ2-1 TRBV20-1 . CSARMPEYNEQFF TGCAGTGCTAGAATGCCAGAATACAATGAGCAGTTCTTC
. TRBJ2-3 TRBV7-8 TRBD2 CASSLAGAGAADTQYF TGTGCCAGCAGCTTAGCCGGGGCGGGAGCGGCAGATACGCAGTATTTT
few TRBJ2-7 TRBV11-2 . CASSLAISSYEQYF TGTGCCAGCAGCTTAGCGATTAGCTCCTACGAGCAGTACTTC
few TRBJ2-7 TRBV7-9 . CASSNYPSEQYF TGTGCCAGCAGCAATTACCCTAGTGAGCAGTACTTC
. TRBJ1-2 TRBV27 TRBD1 CASSLSGQGYGYTF TGTGCCAGCAGCCTCTCGGGACAGGGGTACGGCTACACCTTC
. TRBJ2-5 TRBV6-2/TRBV6-3 . CASSRRETQYF TGTGCCAGCAGCCGGCGGGAGACCCAGTACTTC
few TRBJ1-6 TRBV12-3/TRBV12-4 TRBD1 CASSINRGRGSPLHF TGTGCCAGCAGTATAAACAGGGGGCGGGGTTCACCCCTCCACTTT